The 14 T cell receptor beta chains in this list originate from one sample, sequenced in a study of response to subunit inactivated influenza vaccine. In TCRdb, the RT-PCR reads were re-called with MiXCR into one record per CDR3 protein. The sample holds roughly 650,000 distinct CDR3 sequences, 15% to 18% seen once. The sample in question was PBMCs from blood, obtained less than 13 days after vaccination. These receptors all come from a middle-aged man who received an inactivated influenza vaccine.

The rearrangement links TRBV5-6 to TRBJ2-3; 9 bases align to TRBD2. The J segment lost 4 bases and the V segment lost 2 bases, leaving 8 bases of the junction unmatched. The germline V gene encodes CDR1 SGHDT and CDR2 YYEEEE. CDR3 length: 16 residues. CDR3 DNA: TGTGCCAGCAGCTTTAGAGCGGGAGGACTGCCAGATACGCAGTATTTT. Encoded protein: CASSFRAGGLPDTQYF.

In its sample, this clonotype was seen a few times. Written as DNA, the CDR3 is TGTGCCAGCAGCTCTGGGGGGGGCGCGGGCATTCAGTACTTC. Translated: CASSSGGGAGIQYF. The V and J genes are TRBV11-3 and TRBJ2-4; D possibly corresponds to TRBD2 (7 bases). CDR3 size: 14 residues. From germline, CDR1 is SGHNT and CDR2 YENEEA. The V end was cut by 4 bases, the J end by 9 bases, with 16 bases between.

This chain joins TRBV20-1 and TRBJ2-7; 7 positions match TRBD1. The CDR3 runs to 13 residues. V lost 5 bases, J lost 1 base, and 5 bases stayed unmatched. CDR1 is DFQATT and CDR2 is SNEGSKA in the germline V gene (reference sequence). The CDR3 protein is CSAEDRKSYEQYF. DNA of the CDR3: TGCAGTGCTGAGGACAGGAAATCCTACGAGCAGTACTTC.

This chain joins TRBV15 and TRBJ2-2; D gene uncertain. Looked up from germline, CDR1 is LNHNV and CDR2 is YYDKDF (reference sequence). V shed 0 bases and J shed 9 bases, with 11 bases lying between them. The length of the CDR3 is 14 residues. Here the CDR3 DNA reads TGTGCCACCAGCAGAGAGAGCGTCAGCCGGGAGCTGTTTTTT. This encodes CATSRESVSRELFF.

The chain has TRBV7-3 and TRBJ1-5; D possibly corresponds to TRBD1 (5 bases). This CDR3 comprises 16 residues. Germline-derived CDR1 and CDR2 are SGHTA and FQGTGA. V dropped 8 bases and J dropped 0 bases, with 17 bases sitting between them. Here the CDR3 DNA reads TGTGCCAGCCCGAAGTCGGGGAGGGGTAGCAATCAGCCCCAGCATTTT. Amino acids: CASPKSGRGSNQPQHF.

The chain joins TRBV2 to TRBJ1-2; D is ambiguous. Germline V gene sequence: CDR1 SNHLY, CDR2 FYNNEI. With 0 bases removed from V and 7 bases from J, the gap between germline ends came to 12 bases. The length of the CDR3 is 14 residues. CDR3 coding DNA: TGTGCCAGCAGTGAAGCGAGCCGCATTAGTGGCTACACCTTC. This encodes CASSEASRISGYTF. The full variable domain, rest sourced from reference TRBV2 and TRBJ1-2, is EPEVTQTPSHQVTQMGQEVILRCVPISNHLYFYWYRQILGQKVEFLVSFYNNEISEKSEIFDDQFSVERPDGSNFTLKIRSTKLEDSAMYFCASSEASRISGYTFGSGTRLTVV.

This clonotype was found a few times. The gene calls are TRBV20-1 and TRBJ2-7, with TRBD2 matching over 10 bases. Trimming cost V 6 bases and J 0 bases; bases outside gene matches: 8. This CDR3 spans 15 amino acids. In germline, CDR1 is DFQATT, CDR2 SNEGSKA (reference sequence). The CDR3 sequence: CSASPTSGISYEQYF. Written as DNA, the CDR3 is TGCAGTGCCAGCCCCACTAGCGGGATCTCCTACGAGCAGTACTTC.

The chain combines TRBV7-2 with TRBJ2-3; D unresolved. V lost 5 bases to trimming and J lost 0 bases, with 12 bases between them. There are 15 residues in the CDR3. Germline-derived CDR1 and CDR2 are SGHTA and FQGNSA. The CDR3 loop is CASSVPRKSTDTQYF. The DNA of the CDR3 is TGTGCCAGCAGCGTCCCGAGGAAAAGCACAGATACGCAGTATTTT.

V is TRBV3-1 and J is TRBJ1-2; tentatively, D is TRBD1 (5 bases). CDR1 LGHDT and CDR2 YNNKEL come from the germline V gene (reference sequence). V was pared by 1 base and J by 4 bases, with 10 bases between. The CDR3 is made up of 14 amino acids. CDR3 residues: CASSQAGPRYGYTF. The CDR3 DNA reads as TGTGCCAGCAGCCAAGCGGGACCCCGCTATGGCTACACCTTC.

The V gene is TRBV7-8, the J gene TRBJ2-3, with D possibly being TRBD2 (6 bases). Per the germline V gene, CDR1 is SGHVS and CDR2 is FQNEAQ. V was trimmed by 9 bases and J by 1 base, leaving 14 bases between them. The CDR3 sequence is 14 residues long. The CDR3 here is CASGTGVGTDTQYF. CDR3 sequence (DNA): TGTGCCAGTGGAACGGGAGTTGGCACAGATACGCAGTATTTT.

This clonotype has a handful of counts. The chain combines TRBV12-3 or TRBV12-4 with TRBJ2-7; D perhaps matches TRBD2 (6 bases). With 3 bases removed from V and 5 bases from J, the gap between germline ends came to 17 bases. This CDR3 has 15 residues. CDR3 amino acids: CASSFSLPSAHEQYF. DNA of the CDR3: TGTGCCAGCAGTTTTAGTCTCCCTAGCGCCCACGAGCAGTACTTC.

The gene calls are TRBV20-1 and TRBJ1-2; 8 bases are shared with TRBD1. CDR1 and CDR2 (germline): DFQATT, SNEGSKA (reference sequence). The CDR3 extends over 14 amino acids. Losses at the gene ends were 0 bases for V and 4 bases for J; bases not matched to a gene: 4. The CDR3 sequence: CSARERTGSYGYTF. Written as DNA, the CDR3 is TGCAGTGCTAGAGAAAGGACAGGGTCCTATGGCTACACCTTC.

This clonotype showed up just a few times. The chain has TRBV4-1 and TRBJ2-1, with D perhaps TRBD1 (7 bases). The CDR3 is 15 amino acids. Looked up from germline, CDR1 is MGHRA and CDR2 is YSYEKL. The V end lost 2 bases, the J end lost 8 bases, and 16 bases lay between the germline ends. CDR3 DNA: TGCGCCAGCAGCCAAAGAGGGGGGACAGAACATGAGCAGTTCTTC. Translation gives CASSQRGGTEHEQFF.

This clonotype was seen ten or more times. The V and J genes are TRBV24-1 and TRBJ2-3; D may be TRBD1 (6 bases). Germline CDR1 KGHDR, CDR2 SFDVKD. This CDR3 has 16 amino acids. V dropped 3 bases and J dropped 0 bases, with 12 bases sitting between them. CDR3 amino acids: CATSDPRTVSTDTQYF. CDR3 nucleotide sequence: TGTGCCACCAGTGATCCCAGGACAGTTAGCACAGATACGCAGTATTTT.